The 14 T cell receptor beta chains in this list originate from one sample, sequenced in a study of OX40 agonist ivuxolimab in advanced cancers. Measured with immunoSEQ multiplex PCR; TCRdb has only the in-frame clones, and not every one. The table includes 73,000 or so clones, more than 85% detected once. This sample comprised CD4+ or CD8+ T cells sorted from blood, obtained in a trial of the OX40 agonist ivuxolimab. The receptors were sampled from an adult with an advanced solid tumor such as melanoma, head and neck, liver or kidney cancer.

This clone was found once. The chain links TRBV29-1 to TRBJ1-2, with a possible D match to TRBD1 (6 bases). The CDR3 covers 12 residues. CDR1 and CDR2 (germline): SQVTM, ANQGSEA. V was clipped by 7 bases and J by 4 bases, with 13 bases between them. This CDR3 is CSADTGFYGYTF. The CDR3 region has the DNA TGCAGCGCAGACACAGGGTTCTATGGCTACACCTTC.

CDR3 sequence reads: CARQENDKPGQLGTDTQYF. CDR3 nucleotide sequence: TGTGCCCGCCAAGAAAACGACAAACCGGGACAGTTAGGCACAGATACGCAGTATTTT. The rearrangement links TRBV30 to TRBJ2-3; TRBD1 aligns across 7 bases. The length of the CDR3 is 19 residues. The junction had 24 bases not matched to a gene; V was cut back by 8 bases and J by 1 base. Germline assignment: CDR1 GTSNPN and CDR2 SVGIG (reference sequence).

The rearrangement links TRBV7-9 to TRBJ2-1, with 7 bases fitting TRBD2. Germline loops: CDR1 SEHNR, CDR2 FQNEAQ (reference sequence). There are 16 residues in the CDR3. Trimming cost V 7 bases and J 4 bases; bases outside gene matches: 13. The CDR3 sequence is CASNPPLAGDYNEQFF. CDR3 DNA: TGTGCCAGCAACCCACCCCTGGCGGGGGATTACAATGAGCAGTTCTTC.

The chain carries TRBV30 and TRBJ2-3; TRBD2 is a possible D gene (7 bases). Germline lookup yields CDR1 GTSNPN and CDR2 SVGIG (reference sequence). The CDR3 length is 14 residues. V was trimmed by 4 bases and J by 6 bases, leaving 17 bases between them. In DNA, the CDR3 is TGTGCCTGGAATTTTGGGGGGGCCGGGGATACGCAGTATTTT. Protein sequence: CAWNFGGAGDTQYF. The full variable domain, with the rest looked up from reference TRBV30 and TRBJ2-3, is SQTIHQWPATLVQPVGSPLSLECTVEGTSNPNLYWYRQAAGRGLQLLFYSVGIGQISSEVPQNLSASRPQDRQFILSSKKLLLSDSGFYLCAWNFGGAGDTQYFGPGTRLTVL.

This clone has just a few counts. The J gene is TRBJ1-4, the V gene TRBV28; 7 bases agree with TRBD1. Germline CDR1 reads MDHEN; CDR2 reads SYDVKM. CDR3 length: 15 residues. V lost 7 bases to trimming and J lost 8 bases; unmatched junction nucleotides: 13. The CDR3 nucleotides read TGTGCCAGCACCCTGAGACGGGACAGCGAGGAAAAACTGTTTTTT. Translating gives CASTLRRDSEEKLFF.

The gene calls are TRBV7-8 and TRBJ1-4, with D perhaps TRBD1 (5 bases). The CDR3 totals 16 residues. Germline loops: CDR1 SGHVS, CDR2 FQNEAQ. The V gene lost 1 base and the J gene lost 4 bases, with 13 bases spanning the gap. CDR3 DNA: TGTGCCAGCAGCTTAGAGAAGGGGCGGTTTAATGAAAAACTGTTTTTT. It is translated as CASSLEKGRFNEKLFF.

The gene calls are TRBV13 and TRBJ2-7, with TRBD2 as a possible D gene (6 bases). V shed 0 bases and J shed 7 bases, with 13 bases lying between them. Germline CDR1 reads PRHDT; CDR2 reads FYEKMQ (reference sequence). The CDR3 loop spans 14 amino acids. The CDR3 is CASSLGTLGGEQYF. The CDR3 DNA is TGTGCCAGCAGCTTAGGGACCCTCGGGGGTGAGCAGTACTTC.

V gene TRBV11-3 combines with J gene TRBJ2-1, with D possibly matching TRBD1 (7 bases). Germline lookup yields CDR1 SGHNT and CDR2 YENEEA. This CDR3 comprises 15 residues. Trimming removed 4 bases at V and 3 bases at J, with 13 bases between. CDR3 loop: CASSSHRGGYNEQFF. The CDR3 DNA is TGTGCCAGCAGCTCCCACAGGGGAGGCTACAATGAGCAGTTCTTC.

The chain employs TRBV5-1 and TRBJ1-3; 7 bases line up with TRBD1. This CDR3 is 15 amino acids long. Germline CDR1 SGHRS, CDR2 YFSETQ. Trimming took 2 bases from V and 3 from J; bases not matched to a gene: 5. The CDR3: CASSFTGVDGNTIYF. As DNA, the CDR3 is TGCGCCAGCAGCTTTACAGGGGTAGATGGAAACACCATATATTTT.

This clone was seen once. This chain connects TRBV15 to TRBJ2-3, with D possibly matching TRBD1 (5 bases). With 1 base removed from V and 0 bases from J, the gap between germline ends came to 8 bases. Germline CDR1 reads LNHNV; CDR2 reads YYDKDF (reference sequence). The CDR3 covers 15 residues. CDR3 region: CATSRGTTSTDTQYF. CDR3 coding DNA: TGTGCCACCAGCAGAGGGACAACTAGCACAGATACGCAGTATTTT.

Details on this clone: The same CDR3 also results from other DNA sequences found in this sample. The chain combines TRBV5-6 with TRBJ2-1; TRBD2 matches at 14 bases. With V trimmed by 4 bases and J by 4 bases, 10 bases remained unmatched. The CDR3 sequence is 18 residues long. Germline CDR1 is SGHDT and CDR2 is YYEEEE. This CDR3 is CASSPTPGLAGAYNEQFF. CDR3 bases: TGTGCCAGCAGCCCAACCCCGGGACTAGCGGGAGCTTACAATGAGCAGTTCTTC. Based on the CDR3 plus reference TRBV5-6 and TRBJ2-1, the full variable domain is DAGVTQSPTHLIKTRGQQVTLRCSPKSGHDTVSWYQQALGQGPQFIFQYYEEEERQRGNFPDRFSGHQFPNYSSELNVNALLLGDSALYLCASSPTPGLAGAYNEQFFGPGTRLTVL.

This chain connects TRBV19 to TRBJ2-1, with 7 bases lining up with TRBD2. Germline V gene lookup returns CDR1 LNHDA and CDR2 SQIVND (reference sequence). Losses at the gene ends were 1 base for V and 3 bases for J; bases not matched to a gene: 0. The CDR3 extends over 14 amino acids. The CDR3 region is CASSIGTSYNEQFF. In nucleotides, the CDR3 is TGTGCCAGTAGTATAGGGACTAGCTACAATGAGCAGTTCTTC.

CDR3 coding DNA: TGTGCCAGCACCTTAAGGGGGACAGGGTTCACCTACGAGCAGTACTTC. It is translated as CASTLRGTGFTYEQYF. This chain joins TRBV27 and TRBJ2-7; 9 bases align to TRBD1. Germline CDR1 MNHEY, CDR2 SMNVEV (reference sequence). The junction had 12 bases not matched to a gene; V was cut back by 7 bases and J by 2 bases. The CDR3 spans 16 residues.

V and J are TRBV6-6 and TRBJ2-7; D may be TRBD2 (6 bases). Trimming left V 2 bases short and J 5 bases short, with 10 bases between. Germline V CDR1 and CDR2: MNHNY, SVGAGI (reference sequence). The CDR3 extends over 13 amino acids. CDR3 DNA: TGTGCCAGCAGTTACGCTAGCGTCCACGAGCAGTACTTC. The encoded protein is CASSYASVHEQYF.